In its sample, the clone carrying this T cell receptor (beta chain) was seen many times. The antigen is undetermined. TCRdb used MiXCR to reprocess the 5' RACE reads, holding one entry per CDR3 protein. The sample shows 15,000 to 20,000 distinct CDR3 sequences, around 6.9% of them seen only once. This record comes from a study of spatial heterogeneity in lung cancer. Study background: Alpha-chain sequences were consistently detected less often than beta-chain sequences. Regarding the study as a whole: Tracking of tumor mutation counts was seen in expanded intratumoral alpha and beta TCR counts.

The time point: sample taken at primary tumor resection. The sequenced sample was lung tumor tissue, obtained at surgery. This clonotype was obtained from a female donor with early-stage non-small cell lung cancer.

CDR3 region: CASSLELAGRRADTQYF. In DNA, the CDR3 is TGTGCCAGCAGCTTAGAATTGGCGGGAAGGAGGGCAGATACGCAGTATTTT. The chain joins TRBV7-2 to TRBJ2-3; maybe TRBD2 (6 bases). The V gene lost 1 base and the J gene lost 4 bases, with 18 bases spanning the gap. The CDR3 covers 17 residues. CDR1 is SGHTA, CDR2 FQGNSA, per germline.